This entry is about one T cell receptor beta chain. Its antigen remains unknown. The sample originates from a study of cytomegalovirus exposure and HLA in healthy donors. Turning to the study itself: Early released data comprised around 80 million unique TCRs from HLA-typed donors. For the approximately 400 genotyped donors, 75% to 90% fell within the Caucasian-associated ancestry cluster.

Whole-study findings and limits: Most TCRs appeared rarely, but some public TCRs recurred in many donors. Indistinguishable V segments such as TRBV6-2 and TRBV6-3 were excluded.

Germline V gene lookup returns CDR1 SGHVS and CDR2 FQNEAQ. Trimming took 4 bases from V and 0 from J, leaving 7 bases between them. The CDR3 covers 14 residues. With 60 Vbeta and 13 Jbeta primers, the PCR was carried out. Sequenced by immunoSEQ multiplex PCR; TCRdb stores in-frame clones only, minus some. Found here are 130,000 or so clones, about four fifths of them singletons; the top ten hold less than 6.5%. The chain employs TRBV7-8 and TRBJ1-5; D is perhaps TRBD1 (5 bases). This clonotype was sampled from a man between 25 and 39 years old in good health and CMV-seronegative. The specimen sequenced was PBMCs. DNA for the CDR3: TGTGCCAGCAGCTCGACAGATAGCAATCAGCCCCAGCATTTT. This gives the protein CASSSTDSNQPQHF. Filled out from reference TRBV7-8 and TRBJ1-5, the complete variable domain reads GAGVSQSPRYKVAKRGQDVALRCDPISGHVSLFWYQQALGQGPEFLTYFQNEAQLDKSGLPSDRFFAERPEGSVSTLKIQRTQQEDSAVYLCASSSTDSNQPQHFGDGTRLSIL.